This is a list of T cell receptor beta chains from one sample in a study of T cell responses to AZD1222 COVID-19 vaccine. TCRdb's copy holds only in-frame clones and misses some; the assay was immunoSEQ multiplex PCR. The table includes some 150,000 clones, more than 70% detected once. This material consisted of peripheral blood, taken on day 0 of MenACWY control vaccination. These receptors were taken from an adult in good health. Each CDR3 is given with its conserved first and last residue. The D gene is left open where the match is weak. Part of the rows lack a size; the others show once, few, many or a class for expanded clones.

V,J,D,size,CDR3,DNA
TRBV4-3,TRBJ2-3,-,-,CASSQPLGALDTQYF,TGCGCCAGCAGCCAACCCCTCGGGGCTTTGGATACGCAGTATTTT
TRBV7-9,TRBJ1-1,-,-,CASSLGGKNTEAFF,TGTGCCAGCAGCTTGGGGGGGAAGAACACTGAAGCTTTCTTT
TRBV7-2,TRBJ2-7,-,-,CASSFGAGEQYF,TGTGCCAGCAGCTTTGGGGCTGGAGAGCAGTACTTC
TRBV7-9,TRBJ2-5,TRBD1,-,CASSARQGTQETQYF,TGTGCCAGCAGCGCCCGACAGGGGACCCAAGAGACCCAGTACTTC
TRBV19,TRBJ2-3,-,-,CASSFGSGTQYF,TGTGCCAGTAGTTTCGGATCCGGTACGCAGTATTTT
TRBV29-1,TRBJ2-7,TRBD1,-,CSGSEWDRPYEQYF,TGCAGCGGAAGCGAGTGGGACAGGCCATACGAGCAGTACTTC
TRBV6-5,TRBJ2-5,-,few,CASKAGRDQETQYF,TGTGCCAGCAAGGCAGGGAGAGATCAAGAGACCCAGTACTTC
TRBV9,TRBJ2-2,-,once,CASSRDGNTGELFF,TGTGCCAGCAGCCGGGACGGGAACACCGGGGAGCTGTTTTTT
TRBV25-1,TRBJ2-7,-,once,CASLGPPLAYEQYF,TGTGCCAGCCTAGGTCCCCCCCTGGCGTACGAGCAGTACTTC
TRBV4-3,TRBJ1-2,-,-,CASSQEYGANFGYTF,TGCGCCAGCAGCCAAGAGTACGGAGCTAACTTTGGCTACACCTTC
TRBV28,TRBJ2-5,TRBD2,few,CASSSLSSGRQETQYF,TGTGCCAGCAGTTCCCTGAGTAGCGGGAGGCAAGAGACCCAGTACTTC
TRBV15,TRBJ2-5,-,-,CATSSLTYLAMRETQYF,TGTGCCACCAGCAGCCTCACCTATCTAGCGATGAGGGAGACCCAGTACTTC
TRBV6-5,TRBJ1-1,-,-,CASSYSRGGYTEAFF,TGTGCCAGCAGTTACTCGCGGGGAGGATACACTGAAGCTTTCTTT
TRBV28,TRBJ2-5,-,-,CASSPRLETQYF,TGTGCCAGCAGTCCCCGGCTAGAGACCCAGTACTTC
TRBV18,TRBJ1-4,TRBD1,-,CASSLTGGATNEKLFF,TGTGCCAGCTCCCTTACAGGGGGGGCAACTAATGAAAAACTGTTTTTT
TRBV28,TRBJ1-1,-,-,CASSSWGGWTEAFF,TGTGCCAGCAGTTCGTGGGGGGGTTGGACTGAAGCTTTCTTT
TRBV18,TRBJ1-2,-,medium-sized,CASSPPFNYGYTF,TGTGCCAGCTCACCACCCTTTAACTATGGCTACACCTTC
TRBV13,TRBJ1-2,-,-,CASSSVAYGYTF,TGTGCCAGCAGTTCGGTGGCCTATGGCTACACCTTC
TRBV28,TRBJ2-1,-,-,CASSPEVSWEQFF,TGTGCCAGCAGCCCGGAGGTCTCATGGGAGCAGTTCTTC
TRBV7-8,TRBJ1-1,TRBD1,-,CASSRRDRATNTEAFF,TGTGCCAGCAGCAGGAGGGACAGGGCGACGAACACTGAAGCTTTCTTT
TRBV13,TRBJ1-5,-,-,CASSLRSGNQPQHF,TGTGCCAGCAGCTTAAGGTCGGGCAATCAGCCCCAGCATTTT
TRBV18,TRBJ1-2,-,few,CASSPGRQLNYGYTF,TGTGCCAGCTCACCAGGGAGACAGTTAAACTATGGCTACACCTTC
TRBV28,TRBJ2-1,-,once,CASSSWTPSSYNEQFF,TGTGCCAGCAGTTCCTGGACGCCGAGCTCCTACAATGAGCAGTTCTTC
TRBV7-2,TRBJ2-1,-,once,CASRYQGPGRNEQFF,TGTGCCAGCAGGTATCAGGGGCCAGGGAGGAATGAGCAGTTCTTC
TRBV18,TRBJ2-2,-,-,CASSPSQIQTGELFF,TGTGCCAGCTCACCAAGCCAAATACAGACCGGGGAGCTGTTTTTT
TRBV2,TRBJ2-5,TRBD1,-,CASGPFRTGGLVSQYF,TGTGCCAGCGGGCCTTTTAGGACAGGGGGCTTGGTTTCCCAGTACTTC
TRBV11-2,TRBJ2-2,-,-,CASSLEVTQTGELFF,TGTGCCAGCAGCTTAGAAGTAACCCAGACCGGGGAGCTGTTTTTT
TRBV9,TRBJ1-1,-,-,CASSQGLNTEAFF,TGTGCCAGCAGCCAGGGACTGAACACTGAAGCTTTCTTT
TRBV5-1,TRBJ2-1,-,-,CASSLEWDGNEQFF,TGCGCCAGCAGCTTGGAATGGGATGGCAATGAGCAGTTCTTC
TRBV5-1,TRBJ1-5,-,-,CASSLTVNQPQHF,TGCGCCAGCAGCTTGACAGTGAATCAGCCCCAGCATTTT
TRBV10-1,TRBJ2-7,-,-,CASSSGLPYEQYF,TGCGCCAGCAGTTCGGGACTCCCCTACGAGCAGTACTTC
TRBV4-2,TRBJ1-3,TRBD1,-,CASSPRTGTYGNTIYF,TGTGCCAGCAGCCCGAGGACAGGGACGTACGGAAACACCATATATTTT
TRBV12-5,TRBJ2-4,TRBD1,-,CASGLANRGQKNIQYF,TGTGCTAGTGGTTTGGCGAACAGGGGGCAAAAAAACATTCAGTACTTC
TRBV14,TRBJ2-3,-,-,CASSPTTGRTQYF,TGTGCCAGCAGCCCGACGACTGGTAGGACGCAGTATTTT
TRBV7-9,TRBJ1-1,-,few,CASSSGWGVPEAFF,TGTGCCAGCAGCTCGGGATGGGGGGTACCAGAAGCTTTCTTT
TRBV7-2,TRBJ2-2,-,-,CASSLAPATGELFF,TGTGCCAGCAGCTTGGCGCCGGCCACCGGGGAGCTGTTTTTT